This T cell receptor (gamma chain) comes out of a study of gamma-delta chains in newborns, infants, children. Study-wide context: Polyclonal expansion of innate γδ T cells after birth follows microbial exposure.

This clone was seen only a few times. Germline CDR1 EGSTGY, CDR2 YDSYTSSV. The CDR3 covers 14 residues. With V trimmed by 3 bases and J by 3 bases, 8 bases remained unmatched. TCRdb processed the reads again with the CATT caller. The sample has thousands of gamma-chain clones, over 60% seen once; the top ten hold about 15%. This TCR derives from a child who was a newborn, infant or young child, either healthy, febrile or measles-vaccinated (not recorded which). Sequencing was performed on blood. V gene TRGV4 combines with J gene TRGJ1 or TRGJ2. TCRdb gives no J gene; it was assigned here by matching the DNA to germline. The CDR3: CATWDWSGYYKKLF. Here the CDR3 DNA reads TGTGCCACCTGGGATTGGTCGGGTTATTATAAGAAACTCTTT.